A selection of T cell receptor beta chains follows, all from one sample in a study of cytotoxic CD8 clonotypes in ibrutinib-treated CLL. Assay: immunoSEQ multiplex PCR; the TCRdb copy retains only in-frame clones and omits some. The table has some 81,000 clones, roughly three quarters seen once. This specimen was PBMCs, taken after 12 months of ibrutinib treatment. The receptors here all came from a human donor with chronic lymphocytic leukemia. The CDR3 runs from the conserved cysteine through the conserved F or W. The D gene is left open where the match is weak. Expanded clones get a size class; other rows say once, few or many, or leave the size out.

V gene	D gene	J gene	clone size	CDR3 protein	CDR3 DNA
TRBV2	TRBD2	TRBJ2-1	.	CASGEGPADEQFF	TGTGCCAGCGGGGAGGGCCCGGCCGATGAGCAGTTCTTC
TRBV5-1	.	TRBJ2-2	many	CASSLSAGDTGELFF	TGCGCCAGCAGCTTGTCGGCAGGCGACACCGGGGAGCTGTTTTTT
TRBV18	.	TRBJ2-1	.	CASSPGYYNEQFF	TGTGCCAGCTCACCCGGCTACTACAATGAGCAGTTCTTC
TRBV11-3	TRBD2	TRBJ2-1	.	CASSRTSGGFYNEQFF	TGTGCCAGCAGCCGGACTAGCGGGGGATTCTACAATGAGCAGTTCTTC
TRBV5-1	.	TRBJ2-2	.	CASSPTGDPAGELFF	TGCGCCAGCAGCCCAACCGGGGACCCGGCCGGGGAGCTGTTTTTT
TRBV6-5	.	TRBJ1-1	.	CASSNNGLGGAEAFF	TGTGCCAGCAGTAATAATGGACTGGGAGGGGCTGAAGCTTTCTTT
TRBV18	.	TRBJ1-2	.	CASSSVGYGYTF	TGTGCCAGCTCATCCGTGGGCTATGGCTACACCTTC
TRBV5-1	.	TRBJ1-6	.	CASSLVGADSPLHF	TGCGCCAGCAGCTTGGTAGGGGCGGATTCACCCCTCCACTTT
TRBV11-2	.	TRBJ2-7	.	CASSLDLWRAAYEQYF	TGTGCCAGCAGCTTAGATCTCTGGCGGGCGGCCTACGAGCAGTACTTC
TRBV14	.	TRBJ1-6	.	CASSPSGTYNSPLHF	TGTGCCAGCAGCCCCTCCGGGACATATAATTCACCCCTCCACTTT
TRBV28	.	TRBJ1-5	.	CASTPGGLSNQPQHF	TGTGCCAGCACCCCCGGGGGCCTGAGCAATCAGCCCCAGCATTTT
TRBV30	.	TRBJ1-2	.	CAWSGGGRDYGYTF	TGTGCCTGGAGTGGTGGGGGGAGAGACTATGGCTACACCTTC
TRBV6-5	TRBD2	TRBJ2-3	once	CASTRGGFTDTQYF	TGTGCCAGCACCCGGGGGGGGTTCACAGATACGCAGTATTTT
TRBV7-2	.	TRBJ2-7	.	CASTPGPRAYEQYF	TGTGCCAGCACCCCGGGCCCTAGGGCCTACGAGCAGTACTTC
TRBV6-5	TRBD1	TRBJ1-2	.	CASSSHRDRDGYTF	TGTGCCAGCAGTTCCCACCGGGACAGGGATGGCTACACCTTC
TRBV10-3	.	TRBJ2-7	.	CAATGTPYEQYF	TGTGCCGCCACAGGGACGCCATACGAGCAGTACTTC
TRBV11-3	.	TRBJ2-7	.	CASSSLWGTEQYF	TGTGCCAGCAGCTCCCTTTGGGGCACCGAGCAGTACTTC
TRBV27	.	TRBJ1-5	.	CASSLGGAYSNQPQHF	TGTGCCAGCAGTTTAGGGGGGGCCTATAGCAATCAGCCCCAGCATTTT
TRBV27	.	TRBJ1-1	.	CATPPLGGTPTEAFF	TGTGCCACCCCCCCCCTCGGTGGGACACCTACTGAAGCTTTCTTT
TRBV7-9	.	TRBJ2-3	.	CASSLGVLDTQYF	TGTGCCAGCAGCTTGGGCGTTCTGGATACGCAGTATTTT
TRBV9	.	TRBJ1-5	.	CASTPTGHSNQPQHF	TGTGCCAGCACCCCCACGGGACACAGCAATCAGCCCCAGCATTTT
TRBV19	.	TRBJ2-7	.	CASREGTGGEQYF	TGTGCCAGTAGGGAGGGGACCGGGGGCGAGCAGTACTTC
TRBV5-6	TRBD1	TRBJ2-5	.	CASSTQTGAQETQYF	TGTGCCAGCAGCACCCAGACAGGGGCCCAAGAGACCCAGTACTTC
TRBV25-1	.	TRBJ1-6	few	CASTGAGSRSPLHF	TGTGCCAGCACCGGGGCAGGGTCTCGGTCACCCCTCCACTTT
TRBV28	.	TRBJ2-2	.	CASTPGQTTGELFF	TGTGCCAGTACCCCCGGGCAGACCACCGGGGAGCTGTTTTTT
TRBV2	.	TRBJ1-4	.	CASRVRATTNEKLFF	TGTGCCAGCAGGGTCAGGGCTACAACTAATGAAAAACTGTTTTTT
TRBV27	.	TRBJ1-1	.	CASSWAENTEAFF	TGTGCCAGCAGTTGGGCCGAGAACACTGAAGCTTTCTTT
TRBV14	.	TRBJ2-3	few	CASSQGGYSTDTQYF	TGTGCCAGCAGCCAAGGGGGTTATAGCACAGATACGCAGTATTTT
TRBV28	TRBD2	TRBJ2-3	.	CASSLGTSGRDTQYF	TGTGCCAGCAGTTTAGGGACTAGCGGGAGAGATACGCAGTATTTT
TRBV7-3	.	TRBJ2-3	.	CASSLIWGDTQYF	TGTGCCAGCAGCTTAATTTGGGGAGATACGCAGTATTTT
TRBV11-2	.	TRBJ1-4	few	CASFGGAKEKLFF	TGTGCCAGCTTCGGGGGCGCGAAGGAAAAACTGTTTTTT
TRBV19	.	TRBJ2-6	.	CATDPRGKGANVLTF	TGTGCCACTGACCCAAGGGGGAAAGGGGCCAACGTCCTGACTTTC
TRBV18	TRBD2	TRBJ2-5	.	CASSPLAGPGETQYF	TGTGCCAGCTCTCCCTTAGCGGGGCCGGGGGAGACCCAGTACTTC